The next 32 T cell receptor beta chains were all read from a single sample in a study of type 1 and type 2 diabetes patients. Genomic DNA was the PCR template. A primer set of 30 forward and 13 reverse primers amplified the CDR3. TCRdb passed the multiplex PCR reads through MiXCR, listing each CDR3 protein once. The table includes approximately 260,000 distinct CDR3 sequences, more than 45% detected once. Sequenced sample: peripheral blood mononuclear cells (PBMCs). Every receptor here comes from a man between 18 and 35 years old with type 2 diabetes.

This clonotype has a count of ten or more. This chain joins TRBV6-1 and TRBJ1-1; TRBD1 is a possible D gene (5 bases). Germline V gives CDR1 MNHNS, CDR2 SASEGT. The CDR3 runs 13 residues. Trimming shortened V by 8 bases and J by 1 base, and 11 bases separated the two germline ends. CDR3 bases: TGTGCCAGCTACCGGGGGGAGAACACTGAAGCTTTCTTT. This translates into CASYRGENTEAFF.

For the CDR3, the DNA is TGTGCCAGCAGCTTTACCGGGAACTATGGCTACACCTTC. Translating it yields CASSFTGNYGYTF. This chain connects TRBV7-8 to TRBJ1-2, with D unresolved. Trimming shortened V by 3 bases and J by 2 bases, and 7 bases separated the two germline ends. CDR3 length: 13 residues. Germline-derived CDR1 and CDR2 are SGHVS and FQNEAQ.

This chain joins TRBV19 and TRBJ2-1, with D hard to call. CDR3 length: 11 residues. Trimming stripped 8 bases from V and 9 bases from J, with 11 bases between. Germline CDR1 and CDR2: LNHDA and SQIVND (reference sequence). The DNA for the CDR3 is TGTGCCAGTGGAAAAGGCAGTGAGCAGTTCTTC. It is translated as CASGKGSEQFF.

This sequence joins TRBV9 and TRBJ2-1; 7 bases agree with TRBD2. Trimming took 4 bases from V and 4 from J; bases not matched to a gene: 17. The germline V gene has CDR1 SGDLS and CDR2 YYNGEE. The CDR3 consists of 18 residues. In nucleotides, the CDR3 is TGTGCCAGCAGCCCCCCCAGTTGGGCGGGAGCTTATTACAATGAGCAGTTCTTC. Translated: CASSPPSWAGAYYNEQFF.

The chain joins TRBV7-6 to TRBJ1-5, with 7 bases aligning to TRBD1. Unmatched junction bases numbered 6, after V lost 1 base and J lost 3 bases. Germline-derived CDR1 and CDR2 are SGHVS and FNYEAQ. This CDR3 is built from 16 residues. The CDR3 DNA sequence: TGTGCCAGCAGCTTAGGTTGGCAGGGGGTCAATCAGCCCCAGCATTTT. Translated: CASSLGWQGVNQPQHF.

The chain carries TRBV2 and TRBJ2-3; D is undetermined. The V gene lost 8 bases and the J gene lost 0 bases, with 6 bases spanning the gap. The CDR3 length is 12 residues. The germline gives CDR1 SNHLY, CDR2 FYNNEI. CDR3 nucleotides: TGTGCCAGCCCGCGGAGCACAGATACGCAGTATTTT. This gives the protein CASPRSTDTQYF. The variable domain in full, with the rest retrieved from reference TRBV2 and TRBJ2-3, is EPEVTQTPSHQVTQMGQEVILRCVPISNHLYFYWYRQILGQKVEFLVSFYNNEISEKSEIFDDQFSVERPDGSNFTLKIRSTKLEDSAMYFCASPRSTDTQYFGPGTRLTVL.

The chain recombines TRBV7-2 with TRBJ1-1; 9 bases match TRBD1. There are 15 residues in the CDR3. Germline V CDR1 and CDR2: SGHTA, FQGNSA. V lost 5 bases, J lost 5 bases, and 9 bases stayed unmatched. This chain's CDR3 is CASSPLTGGWTEAFF. The CDR3 bases are TGTGCCAGCAGCCCTCTGACAGGGGGATGGACTGAAGCTTTCTTT. The full variable domain, its missing parts supplied by reference TRBV7-2 and TRBJ1-1, is GAGVSQSPSNKVTEKGKDVELRCDPISGHTALYWYRQSLGQGLEFLIYFQGNSAPDKSGLPSDRFSAERTGGSVSTLTIQRTQQEDSAVYLCASSPLTGGWTEAFFGQGTRLTVV.

This sequence joins TRBV11-1 and TRBJ1-2; D is ambiguous. The CDR3 is 16 residues long. V lost 2 bases and J lost 4, with 17 bases in between. The germline gives CDR1 SGHAT, CDR2 FQDESV (reference sequence). CDR3 loop: CASSLKRAPEGYGYTF. CDR3 coding DNA: TGTGCCAGCAGCTTAAAAAGGGCCCCCGAGGGCTATGGCTACACCTTC.

V usage is TRBV7-6 and J usage is TRBJ1-4; D is unresolved. The CDR3 contains 15 residues. Trimming took off 2 bases at V and 0 bases at J, with 7 bases between the two ends. In germline, CDR1 is SGHVS, CDR2 FNYEAQ. CDR3 residues: CASSLNQATNEKLFF. The DNA of the CDR3 is TGTGCCAGCAGCTTAAATCAGGCAACTAATGAAAAACTGTTTTTT.

The V and J genes are TRBV7-9 and TRBJ2-3, with TRBD2 as a possible D gene (5 bases). CDR3 length: 15 residues. The germline V and J ends were trimmed by 5 bases and 2 bases, with 14 bases remaining between them. Germline values: CDR1 SEHNR, CDR2 FQNEAQ (reference sequence). The CDR3 coding sequence is TGTGCCAGCAGCCAACTCGGAGGTCTCACAGATACGCAGTATTTT. Protein: CASSQLGGLTDTQYF.

This clonotype appeared a few times. CDR3 protein: CASSELQQGFGELFF. The CDR3 coding sequence is TGCGCCAGCAGTGAGTTGCAACAGGGGTTCGGGGAGCTGTTTTTT. The chain combines TRBV10-1 with TRBJ2-2; 7 bases align to TRBD1. The CDR3 extends over 15 amino acids. Germline lookup yields CDR1 WNHNN and CDR2 SYGVQD (reference sequence). V lost 1 base and J lost 7; bases outside the gene matches: 6.

The chain recombines TRBV6-1 with TRBJ2-5; weak D call: TRBD2 (6 bases). This CDR3 region has 13 residues. CDR1 is MNHNS and CDR2 is SASEGT in the germline V gene. V shed 3 bases and J shed 4 bases, with 9 bases lying between them. DNA of the CDR3: TGTGCCAGCAGTGATGGAGGGCCAGAGACCCAGTACTTC. Amino acid sequence: CASSDGGPETQYF.

This clonotype was detected ten times or more. The chain is built from TRBV15 and TRBJ1-2, with D possibly being TRBD1 (5 bases). The V gene's germline CDR1 is LNHNV and CDR2 YYDKDF (reference sequence). This CDR3 region has 15 residues. Trimming took 0 bases from V and 2 from J, leaving 10 bases between them. The DNA of the CDR3 is TGTGCCACCAGCAGAGATAGGGGCGAGAACTATGGCTACACCTTC. Encoded protein: CATSRDRGENYGYTF.

The chain is built from TRBV11-3 and TRBJ2-1, with 10 bases that match TRBD2. The CDR3 runs to 16 residues. From germline, CDR1 is SGHNT and CDR2 YENEEA. Trimming cost V 4 bases and J 3 bases; bases outside gene matches: 6. The CDR3 sequence is CASSSIGLADYNEQFF. CDR3 nucleotides: TGTGCCAGCAGCTCAATCGGACTAGCGGACTACAATGAGCAGTTCTTC. Looking up the rest from reference TRBV11-3 and TRBJ2-1 gives the full variable domain: EAGVVQSPRYKIIEKKQPVAFWCNPISGHNTLYWYLQNLGQGPELLIRYENEEAVDDSQLPKDRFSAERLKGVDSTLKIQPAELGDSAVYLCASSSIGLADYNEQFFGPGTRLTVL.

This clonotype has only a few counts. V gene TRBV30 combines with J gene TRBJ2-7; weak D call: TRBD1 (6 bases). Germline CDR1 is GTSNPN and CDR2 is SVGIG (reference sequence). This CDR3 has 16 residues. V shed 1 base and J shed 3 bases, with 19 bases lying between them. The CDR3 reads CAWSAEPLRDIYEQYF. In DNA form, the CDR3 reads TGTGCCTGGAGTGCTGAACCTTTACGGGACATCTACGAGCAGTACTTC.

This clonotype was counted only a few times. V is TRBV20-1 and J is TRBJ1-6; no clear D gene. V was cut by 3 bases and J by 9 bases, with 12 bases left in between. The CDR3 has 13 residues. Germline CDR1 is DFQATT and CDR2 is SNEGSKA (reference sequence). In DNA form, the CDR3 reads TGCAGTGCTAGGGTGCAGCTGGGTTCACCCCTCCACTTT. Translated, it gives CSARVQLGSPLHF.

This clonotype has just a few counts. The chain is built from TRBV27 and TRBJ2-5; tentatively, D is TRBD2 (5 bases). The germline V gene encodes CDR1 MNHEY and CDR2 SMNVEV (reference sequence). The V and J ends lost 8 bases and 1 base respectively, with 14 bases between them. CDR3 length equals 14 residues. Written as DNA, the CDR3 is TGTGCCAGCGGAGGACTGGTACCCCAAGAGACCCAGTACTTC. Translation gives CASGGLVPQETQYF.

The rearrangement uses TRBV6-1 and TRBJ2-7, with TRBD1 matching over 7 bases. Germline lookup yields CDR1 MNHNS and CDR2 SASEGT. With 6 bases clipped from V and 2 bases from J, the junction kept 4 bases outside the gene matches. The CDR3 covers 13 residues. In DNA, the CDR3 is TGTGCCAGCAGCGACAGGGCCCCCTACGAGCAGTACTTC. It is translated as CASSDRAPYEQYF.

The V call is TRBV5-1, the J call TRBJ1-1, with D perhaps TRBD1 (5 bases). This CDR3 region has 16 residues. V was trimmed by 4 bases and J by 1 base, leaving 17 bases between them. Germline CDR1 and CDR2: SGHRS and YFSETQ. The CDR3 DNA sequence: TGCGCCAGCAGCCCCCGGCCGGGACTTTCGAACACTGAAGCTTTCTTT. This sequence encodes CASSPRPGLSNTEAFF. Together with reference TRBV5-1 and TRBJ1-1, the CDR3 gives the full variable domain: KAGVTQTPRYLIKTRGQQVTLSCSPISGHRSVSWYQQTPGQGLQFLFEYFSETQRNKGNFPGRFSGRQFSNSRSEMNVSTLELGDSALYLCASSPRPGLSNTEAFFGQGTRLTVV.

This clonotype was counted between two and nine times. J is TRBJ2-3 and V is TRBV12-5; 7 positions agree with TRBD2. The germline gives CDR1 LGHNT, CDR2 FRNRAP. The CDR3 consists of 14 residues. J gave up 3 bases and V 6 bases, and 6 bases lay outside the gene matches. The CDR3 nucleotides are TGTGCTAGTGGCCTAGCGGTTGGGACAGATACGCAGTATTTT. Amino acids: CASGLAVGTDTQYF. The whole variable domain, remainder taken from reference TRBV12-5 and TRBJ2-3, is DARVTQTPRHKVTEMGQEVTMRCQPILGHNTVFWYRQTMMQGLELLAYFRNRAPLDDSGMPKDRFSAEMPDATLATLKIQPSEPRDSAVYFCASGLAVGTDTQYFGPGTRLTVL.

This clonotype was observed a few times. The rearrangement links TRBV27 to TRBJ1-5; D unclear. V shed 6 bases and J shed 3 bases, with 6 bases lying between them. The CDR3 loop spans 12 amino acids. In germline, CDR1 is MNHEY, CDR2 SMNVEV (reference sequence). CDR3 loop: CASSMSNQPQHF. Written as DNA, the CDR3 is TGTGCCAGCAGCATGTCCAATCAGCCCCAGCATTTT.

V gene TRBV11-2 combines with J gene TRBJ2-5; TRBD2 agrees at 9 bases. V trimming: 4 bases; J trimming: 5 bases; junction bases outside the gene matches: 11. Looked up from germline, CDR1 is SGHAT and CDR2 is FQNNGV. The CDR3 consists of 16 residues. CDR3: CASSSSGGGATETQYF. CDR3 in DNA: TGTGCCAGCAGCTCATCCGGCGGGGGGGCCACGGAGACCCAGTACTTC.

This clonotype was detected ten times or more. CDR3 residues: CASSAGTGHTEAFF. Here the CDR3 DNA reads TGTGCCAGCAGTGCCGGGACAGGACACACTGAAGCTTTCTTT. The chain combines TRBV25-1 with TRBJ1-1, with 8 nucleotides matching TRBD1. The CDR3 runs to 14 residues. From germline, CDR1 is MGHDK and CDR2 SYGVNS. J gave up 3 bases and V 4 bases, and 4 bases lay outside the gene matches. The whole variable domain, filled in from reference TRBV25-1 and TRBJ1-1, reads EADIYQTPRYLVIGTGKKITLECSQTMGHDKMYWYQQDPGMELHLIHYSYGVNSTEKGDLSSESTVSRIRTEHFPLTLESARPSHTSQYLCASSAGTGHTEAFFGQGTRLTVV.

The V gene is TRBV20-1, the J gene TRBJ1-5; possible D gene TRBD1, 6 bases. The CDR3 consists of 16 residues. Trimming shortened V by 6 bases and J by 4 bases, and 22 bases separated the two germline ends. The germline gives CDR1 DFQATT, CDR2 SNEGSKA (reference sequence). The CDR3 here is CSAQGTPEPENQPQHF. The CDR3 nucleotides read TGCAGTGCCCAGGGGACCCCGGAGCCCGAAAATCAGCCCCAGCATTTT.

The chain has TRBV5-8 and TRBJ2-1; 9 nucleotides match TRBD2. Germline assignment: CDR1 SGHTS and CDR2 YDEGEE. The CDR3 sequence is 14 residues long. J was trimmed by 7 bases and V by 6 bases; bases with no gene match: 8. In DNA form, the CDR3 reads TGTGCCAGCAACCCGGGACTAGCCTGGAATGAGCAGTTCTTC. It yields the protein CASNPGLAWNEQFF. Supplemented by reference TRBV5-8 and TRBJ2-1, the full variable domain reads EAGVTQSPTHLIKTRGQQATLRCSPISGHTSVYWYQQALGLGLQFLLWYDEGEERNRGNFPPRFSGRQFPNYSSELNVNALELEDSALYLCASNPGLAWNEQFFGPGTRLTVL.

This clonotype was picked up many times. This chain joins TRBV19 and TRBJ1-2, with 7 bases matching TRBD1. V lost 7 bases and J lost 4; bases outside the gene matches: 12. Germline V lookup: CDR1 LNHDA, CDR2 SQIVND (reference sequence). The CDR3 consists of 15 residues. The CDR3 spells CASTPRQGVGYGYTF. The DNA of the CDR3 is TGTGCCAGTACCCCCAGACAGGGTGTAGGCTATGGCTACACCTTC.

The V and J genes are TRBV7-2 and TRBJ2-2; no firm D call. The V gene's germline CDR1 is SGHTA and CDR2 FQGNSA. This CDR3 region has 14 residues. V lost 5 bases to trimming and J lost 4 bases, with 11 bases between them. This CDR3 reads CASSGSLRTGELFF. DNA for the CDR3: TGTGCCAGCAGCGGTAGCCTGCGCACCGGGGAGCTGTTTTTT.

The chain combines TRBV10-3 with TRBJ2-3, with 7 nucleotides matching TRBD1. CDR3 length: 14 residues. The V gene end was trimmed by 6 bases and the J gene end by 3 bases; junction bases not matched to a gene: 6. In germline, CDR1 is ENHRY, CDR2 SYGVKD. CDR3 amino acids: CAIRNRDSTDTQYF. The CDR3 DNA sequence: TGTGCCATCAGAAACCGGGACAGTACAGATACGCAGTATTTT.

This clonotype was observed a few times. The chain combines TRBV19 with TRBJ2-7; TRBD1 or TRBD2 may be the D gene (5 bases each). Trimming shortened V by 3 bases and J by 5 bases, and 11 bases separated the two germline ends. This CDR3 spans 13 amino acids. Germline assignment: CDR1 LNHDA and CDR2 SQIVND (reference sequence). The CDR3 sequence is CASSMSGSHEQYF. The CDR3, as DNA: TGTGCCAGTAGTATGTCAGGGAGCCACGAGCAGTACTTC.

The rearrangement uses TRBV12-3 or TRBV12-4 and TRBJ1-2, with TRBD1 matching over 8 bases. The CDR3 length is 14 residues. Germline trimming cut 5 bases from V and 8 bases from J; bases unmatched to any gene: 10. The CDR3 here is CASSTPGGYWGYTF. The DNA for the CDR3 is TGTGCCAGCAGTACCCCAGGGGGCTACTGGGGCTACACCTTC.

The chain carries TRBV12-3 or TRBV12-4 and TRBJ1-4; maybe TRBD1 (6 bases). The CDR3 is 15 residues long. Trimming left V 5 bases short and J 4 bases short, with 14 bases between. DNA for the CDR3: TGTGCCAGCAGTACTAGGGACAACCTTAATGAAAAACTGTTTTTT. Amino acid sequence: CASSTRDNLNEKLFF.

The chain uses TRBV12-5 and TRBJ2-1; the D gene is possibly TRBD2 (5 bases). Trimming took 0 bases from V and 0 from J, leaving 9 bases between them. The CDR3 runs 16 residues. The germline V gene encodes CDR1 LGHNT and CDR2 FRNRAP. The CDR3 coding sequence is TGTGCTAGTGGTTTGGTAGTTGGGAGCTCCTACAATGAGCAGTTCTTC. The encoded protein is CASGLVVGSSYNEQFF.